This T cell receptor beta chain came from a study of cytotoxic CD8 clonotypes in ibrutinib-treated CLL. On the study more broadly: Partial responses numbered some 25 and complete responses 2; after a median about 72 months, roughly 15 stayed remitted and around 12 progressed. General study points: Baseline clonality was higher than in age-matched healthy donors and moved in step with circulating CD8+ T-cell counts.

Of note for this clone: What it binds is not known.

Per the germline V gene, CDR1 is MRHNA and CDR2 is SNTAGT. The CDR3 sequence is 14 residues long. Deletions cut 4 bases from V and 6 bases from J, with 14 bases between. Investigators sought sequencing depths of between 1 in 200,000 and 1 in 1 million T cells. The method was immunoSEQ multiplex PCR; TCRdb's version includes in-frame clones alone and lacks a portion of them. The sample gives roughly 180,000 clones, approximately 80% of which show up once; under 5.5% is in the top ten. The receptor was derived from a human donor with chronic lymphocytic leukemia. V gene TRBV6-4 combines with J gene TRBJ2-3, with a possible D match to TRBD2 (5 bases). The specimen was PBMCs, collected after 24 months of ibrutinib treatment. The chain's CDR3 is CASSVDYATDTQYF. The CDR3 DNA reads TGTGCCAGCAGTGTCGACTACGCGACCGATACGCAGTATTTT.